These T cell receptor beta chains were read from a single sample in a study of early T cells in non-severe SARS-CoV-2 infection. From the 5' RACE reads, TCRdb called clonotypes with MiXCR, one entry per CDR3 protein. The repertoire holds about 97,000 distinct CDR3 sequences, with 13% as singletons. Sequencing was done on a sample of whole blood. These receptor sequences come from an adult who was a healthcare worker with PCR-confirmed SARS-CoV-2 infection or an uninfected control (not recorded which). Each CDR3 is given with its conserved first and last residue. The D gene is left open where the match is weak. Size tells how often a clone was seen (once, few, many) or the class of an expanded clone, and some rows leave it out.

TRBJ1-1 | NA | TRBV7-9 | many | TGTGCCAGCAGCTTAAGGGCGGACACTGAAGCTTTCTTT | CASSLRADTEAFF
TRBJ2-7 | NA | TRBV10-3 | few | TGTGCCATCAGTGAGTCGACAGACTACGAGCAGTACTTC | CAISESTDYEQYF
TRBJ2-1 | NA | TRBV29-1 | many | TGCAGCGTTGCAGGCAGGCAAGCAGTCTACAATGAGCAGTTCTTC | CSVAGRQAVYNEQFF
TRBJ1-1 | NA | TRBV15 | NA | TGTGCCACCAGCGGCTGGGGGGGGCTGACTGAAGCTTTCTTT | CATSGWGGLTEAFF
TRBJ2-1 | TRBD1 | TRBV5-8 | many | TGTGCCAGCAGCTCGACGCCGGGACAGGGATACAATGAGCAGTTCTTC | CASSSTPGQGYNEQFF
TRBJ2-5 | NA | TRBV27 | few | TGTGCCAACAACGATAAACAGGGAAAGCGGGAAGGGGAGACCCAGTACTTC | CANNDKQGKREGETQYF
TRBJ2-7 | NA | TRBV7-2 | many | TGTGCCAGCAGCGCCGCGCTCGGGGTTCCTCATTTC | CASSAALGVPHF
TRBJ2-7 | TRBD1 | TRBV20-1 | NA | TGCAGTGCTTGGACAGGGGGCAGAAGAACCTACGAGCAGTACTTC | CSAWTGGRRTYEQYF
TRBJ2-5 | TRBD1 | TRBV25-1 | many | TGTGCCAGCAGTGAATTCCGGACAGGGGGCCAAGAGACCCAGTACTTC | CASSEFRTGGQETQYF
TRBJ2-1 | NA | TRBV2 | few | TGTGCCAGCAGTGTCACCCCCTCCTACAATGAGCAGTTCTTC | CASSVTPSYNEQFF
TRBJ2-7 | NA | TRBV19 | many | TGTGCCAGTAGTTCGTCTAGAGATGAGCAGTACTTC | CASSSSRDEQYF
TRBJ1-4 | TRBD1 | TRBV18 | many | TGTGCCAGCTCACCCCGGGACAGTCGTGAAAAACTGTTTTTT | CASSPRDSREKLFF
TRBJ2-2 | NA | TRBV20-1 | NA | TGCAGTGCTCGCAGGGGAAGCGGCGGGGAGCTGTTTTTT | CSARRGSGGELFF
TRBJ2-4 | NA | TRBV28 | few | TGTGCCAACATTGGGGACATTCAGTACTTC | CANIGDIQYF
TRBJ2-1 | NA | TRBV7-9 | many | TGTGCCAGCAGCTTAGTCCCCCAGGGCAATGAGCAGTTCTTC | CASSLVPQGNEQFF
TRBJ1-4 | NA | TRBV29-1 | few | TGCAGCGTGACTGACGGAGGAGAAAAACTGTTTTTT | CSVTDGGEKLFF
TRBJ2-7 | TRBD1 | TRBV18 | many | TGTGCCAGCTCACCGGAGGGACAGGGGGTGACGCAGTACTTC | CASSPEGQGVTQYF
TRBJ1-2 | NA | TRBV6-6 | many | TGTGCCAGCAGTTACGGGACTCTGGAAGGCTACACCTTC | CASSYGTLEGYTF
TRBJ1-1 | TRBD1 | TRBV5-1 | NA | TGCGCCAGCAGCCCGGACAGGGCGGGGACTGAAGCTTTCTTT | CASSPDRAGTEAFF
TRBJ2-1 | TRBD2 | TRBV20-1 | NA | TGCAGTGCTTGGACCTTAGCGGGAGGAGCCTACAATGAGCAGTTCTTC | CSAWTLAGGAYNEQFF
TRBJ1-6 | NA | TRBV5-4 | many | TGTGCCAGCAGCTTGGAACTTCAATCACCCCTCCACTTT | CASSLELQSPLHF
TRBJ2-2 | NA | TRBV28 | many | TGTGCCAGCAGGCCTGTTACGGGCCCTAACACCGGGGAGCTGTTTTTT | CASRPVTGPNTGELFF
TRBJ2-5 | TRBD1 | TRBV2 | few | TGTGCCAGCAGTGATAGGGGGCGAGAGACCCAGTACTTC | CASSDRGRETQYF
TRBJ1-5 | NA | TRBV6-5 | NA | TGTGCCAGCAGTTACTCTAGGGGTAGCAATCAGCCCCAGCATTTT | CASSYSRGSNQPQHF
TRBJ1-1 | TRBD1 | TRBV5-5 | many | TGTGCCAGCAGCCCGGGACGGGACAGGGGCTTCCGTTACACTGAAGCTTTCTTT | CASSPGRDRGFRYTEAFF
TRBJ2-7 | TRBD2 | TRBV11-2 | many | TGTGCCAGCAGCTTAGTCGCTAGCGGGAGAAGATACGAGCAGTACTTC | CASSLVASGRRYEQYF
TRBJ1-4 | NA | TRBV7-9 | few | TGTGCCAGCAGCACCCGACAGTCTAATGAAAAACTGTTTTTT | CASSTRQSNEKLFF
TRBJ2-3 | NA | TRBV21-1 | many | TGTGCCAGCACCATGGGCTGGCGGGAGCTTCGGGATACGCAGTATTTT | CASTMGWRELRDTQYF
TRBJ2-1 | TRBD2 | TRBV3-1 | many | TGTGCCAGCAGCCATAAAGCGGGGGGCATCGATGAGCAGTTCTTC | CASSHKAGGIDEQFF
TRBJ1-1 | NA | TRBV25-1 | NA | TGTGCCAGCAGGCAACAGGGAACTTACACTGAAGCTTTCTTT | CASRQQGTYTEAFF